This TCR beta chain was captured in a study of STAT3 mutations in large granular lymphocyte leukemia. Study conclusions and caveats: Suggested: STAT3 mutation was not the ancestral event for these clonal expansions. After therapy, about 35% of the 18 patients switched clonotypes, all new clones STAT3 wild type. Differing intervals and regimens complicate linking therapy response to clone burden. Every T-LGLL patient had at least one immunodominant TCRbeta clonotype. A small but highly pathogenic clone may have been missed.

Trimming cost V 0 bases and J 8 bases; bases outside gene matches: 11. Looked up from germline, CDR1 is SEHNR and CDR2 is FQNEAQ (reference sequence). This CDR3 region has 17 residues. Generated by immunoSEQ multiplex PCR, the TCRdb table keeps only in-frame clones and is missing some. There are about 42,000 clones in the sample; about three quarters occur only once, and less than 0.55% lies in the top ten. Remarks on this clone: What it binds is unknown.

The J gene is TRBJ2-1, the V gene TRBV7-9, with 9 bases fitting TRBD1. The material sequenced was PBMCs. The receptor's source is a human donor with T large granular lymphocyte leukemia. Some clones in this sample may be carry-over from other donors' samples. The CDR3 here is CASSLAQGTGYRDEQFF. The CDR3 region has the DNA TGTGCCAGCAGCTTAGCGCAGGGGACAGGGTATCGGGATGAGCAGTTCTTC.